Included here is one T cell receptor beta chain sequence, with context. Its antigen is currently unknown. The unsorted PBMC replicate PCRs were performed with about 280 ng DNA, 25,000 to 30,000 T cell genomes. Ten immunoSEQ deep assay plates were used by the authors to sequence unsorted PBMC DNA. Per the authors' pipeline: ImmunoSEQ output lacked quality scores and full-length reads, limiting matched filtering. Sequenced by immunoSEQ multiplex PCR; TCRdb stores in-frame clones only, minus some. The V and J calls and clone size were taken over from that table, and D and trimming were inferred from the DNA. Here the sample spans hundreds of thousands of clones, about 80% being singletons. The V gene lost 6 bases and the J gene lost 3 bases, with 11 bases spanning the gap. The CDR3 spans 13 residues. Germline CDR1 and CDR2: MNHNY and SVGAGI (reference sequence). This entry belongs to a study of shared clonotypes between healthy human individuals. Study-wide results and caveats: Blood was the only sampled material, and tissue repertoires likely differ.

Sequencing was performed on PBMCs. The receptor was isolated from a woman aged 35 to 49 in good health. Some clones in this sample may be carry-over from other donors' samples. The chain employs TRBV6-6 and TRBJ1-2; D is undetermined. The CDR3 is CASRRQEHYGYTF. The CDR3 bases are TGTGCCAGCAGACGGCAAGAACACTATGGCTACACCTTC.